The 9 T cell receptor beta chains below come from one sample, sequenced in a study of shared T cell receptors in the human thymus. Sequenced by immunoSEQ multiplex PCR; TCRdb stores in-frame clones only, minus some. The table shows around 340,000 clones, with just under 95% occurring only once. The sequenced material came from thymocytes. The receptors originated from a human donor.

The chain uses TRBV7-9 and TRBJ2-1; D not certain. Germline CDR1 is SEHNR and CDR2 is FQNEAQ (reference sequence). This CDR3 has 18 amino acids. V shed 4 bases and J shed 1 base, with 20 bases lying between them. CDR3 sequence: CASSSQGLGWRSYNEQFF. In DNA form, the CDR3 reads TGTGCCAGCAGCTCTCAAGGGCTGGGGTGGCGTTCCTACAATGAGCAGTTCTTC.

In nucleotides, the CDR3 is TGTGCCAGCAGCTTAAAGTGGCAGGTACAAGAGACCCAGTACTTC. Its protein is CASSLKWQVQETQYF. This rearrangement joins TRBV7-2 to TRBJ2-5; D remains unclear. This CDR3 region has 15 residues. Trimming left V 2 bases short and J 2 bases short, with 12 bases between. Germline CDR1 SGHTA, CDR2 FQGNSA.

CDR3 sequence (DNA): TGTGCCAGCAGTCCTGGACTAGCGGTCGCCGGGACCCAGTACTTC. Amino acids: CASSPGLAVAGTQYF. The chain combines TRBV27 with TRBJ2-5; 10 nucleotides line up with TRBD2. Per the germline V gene, CDR1 is MNHEY and CDR2 is SMNVEV (reference sequence). The CDR3 spans 15 residues. With 5 bases clipped from V and 7 bases from J, the junction kept 10 bases outside the gene matches.

This rearrangement joins TRBV28 to TRBJ2-1, with 16 bases matching TRBD2. The length of the CDR3 is 15 residues. Germline V gene sequence: CDR1 MDHEN, CDR2 SYDVKM. Trimming took 6 bases from V and 10 from J; bases not matched to a gene: 6. CDR3 protein: CASSSGLAGGREQFF. CDR3 nucleotides: TGTGCCAGCAGCTCGGGACTAGCGGGAGGGAGGGAGCAGTTCTTC.

Here the CDR3 reads CASTFQAGDTDTQYF. CDR3 DNA sequence: TGTGCCAGCACATTCCAGGCAGGGGACACAGATACGCAGTATTTT. The rearrangement links TRBV25-1 to TRBJ2-3; weak D call: TRBD1 (6 bases). Germline V lookup: CDR1 MGHDK, CDR2 SYGVNS. Between the trimmed V and J ends, which lost 7 bases and 2 bases, there was a span of 16 bases. The CDR3 contains 15 residues. Full variable domain (missing parts from reference TRBV25-1 and TRBJ2-3): EADIYQTPRYLVIGTGKKITLECSQTMGHDKMYWYQQDPGMELHLIHYSYGVNSTEKGDLSSESTVSRIRTEHFPLTLESARPSHTSQYLCASTFQAGDTDTQYFGPGTRLTVL.

V usage is TRBV4-3 and J usage is TRBJ2-2; D possibly corresponds to TRBD1 (6 bases). Germline values: CDR1 LGHNA, CDR2 YSLEER. This CDR3 contains 16 residues. Deletions cut 4 bases from V and 6 bases from J, with 18 bases between. The CDR3 region is CASSLTRRGEAGELFF. The DNA for the CDR3 is TGCGCCAGCAGCCTAACTCGCAGGGGCGAAGCCGGGGAGCTGTTTTTT.

This clone was found once. This chain connects TRBV6-5 to TRBJ1-1, with TRBD1 matching 7 bases. V trimming: 6 bases; J trimming: 0 bases; junction bases outside the gene matches: 4. This CDR3 spans 14 amino acids. Germline lookup yields CDR1 MNHEY and CDR2 SVGAGI. The CDR3 nucleotides read TGTGCCAGCAGGCCCAGGGGGTTGAACACTGAAGCTTTCTTT. Translating it yields CASRPRGLNTEAFF.

The rearrangement uses TRBV6-4 and TRBJ2-3, with 12 positions matching TRBD1. V trimming: 2 bases; J trimming: 4 bases; junction bases outside the gene matches: 7. In germline, CDR1 is MRHNA, CDR2 SNTAGT. The CDR3 sequence is 17 residues long. DNA for the CDR3: TGTGCCAGCAGTGACGGGACAGGGGGCAGGGCGGCAGATACGCAGTATTTT. It is translated as CASSDGTGGRAADTQYF.

The V gene is TRBV4-1, the J gene TRBJ1-1, with D possibly matching TRBD1 (5 bases). CDR1 MGHRA and CDR2 YSYEKL come from the germline V gene. This CDR3 is 19 amino acids long. The V end lost 0 bases, the J end lost 1 base, and 21 bases lay between the germline ends. CDR3 sequence (DNA): TGCGCCAGCAGCCAAGATGTGAGGAGGGGCCCCCGCCCGAACACTGAAGCTTTCTTT. Its protein is CASSQDVRRGPRPNTEAFF.